Following are 11 T cell receptor beta chains from one sample sequenced in a study of PD-1 blockade in classical Hodgkin lymphoma. Method: immunoSEQ multiplex PCR; TCRdb's copy keeps in-frame clones and lacks some. The sample carries tens of thousands of clones, roughly 80% recorded once. No patient escaped relapse after autologous stem cell transplantation, and brentuximab vedotin exposure varied. This specimen was peripheral blood mononuclear cells (PBMCs), taken before the second cycle of nivolumab. The source of these receptors is a human donor with classical Hodgkin lymphoma.

This chain joins TRBV9 and TRBJ2-5, with 16 positions matching TRBD2. CDR1 and CDR2 (germline): SGDLS, YYNGEE. The J segment lost 2 bases and the V segment lost 6 bases, leaving 10 bases of the junction unmatched. The CDR3 extends over 18 amino acids. CDR3 region: CASNPGLAGGPIQETQYF. The CDR3, as DNA: TGTGCCAGCAACCCGGGACTAGCGGGGGGGCCGATACAAGAGACCCAGTACTTC. The entire variable domain, with the rest obtained from reference TRBV9 and TRBJ2-5, is as follows: DSGVTQTPKHLITATGQRVTLRCSPRSGDLSVYWYQQSLDQGLQFLIQYYNGEERAKGNILERFSAQQFPDLHSELNLSSLELGDSALYFCASNPGLAGGPIQETQYFGPGTRLLVL.

This clone occurred a few times. This chain uses TRBV6-5 with TRBJ1-5; unclear D gene. Germline V gene data show CDR1 as MNHEY and CDR2 as SVGAGI. This CDR3 contains 13 residues. Trimming took off 2 bases at V and 5 bases at J, with 7 bases between the two ends. Here the CDR3 DNA reads TGTGCCAGCAGTTACGGTAGGGATCAGCCCCAGCATTTT. The encoded protein is CASSYGRDQPQHF.

The sample holds one count of this clone. The chain recombines TRBV18 with TRBJ1-1, with D tentatively TRBD1 (5 bases). Germline CDR1 and CDR2: KGHSH and LQKENI. This CDR3 comprises 17 residues. V was cut by 4 bases and J by 0 bases, with 18 bases left in between. The CDR3 is CASSRGAGSYLNTEAFF. The CDR3 DNA reads TGTGCCAGCTCACGAGGGGCAGGCTCTTATTTGAACACTGAAGCTTTCTTT.

This clone was counted only a few times. CDR3 sequence reads: CATSRELAGGPYNEQFF. The DNA of the CDR3 is TGTGCCACCAGCAGAGAACTAGCGGGGGGGCCTTACAATGAGCAGTTCTTC. V is TRBV15 and J is TRBJ2-1, with 13 positions matching TRBD2. Germline V gene lookup returns CDR1 LNHNV and CDR2 YYDKDF (reference sequence). The CDR3 has 17 amino acids. The V gene end was trimmed by 0 bases and the J gene end by 4 bases; junction bases not matched to a gene: 3.

V and J are TRBV30 and TRBJ2-3; weak D call: TRBD2 (6 bases). The CDR3 length is 16 residues. The germline V gene has CDR1 GTSNPN and CDR2 SVGIG (reference sequence). V shed 0 bases and J shed 3 bases, with 16 bases lying between them. The CDR3 bases are TGTGCCTGGAGTGTACTCGGCAGGGCGGGAACAGATACGCAGTATTTT. Its translation is CAWSVLGRAGTDTQYF.

The V call is TRBV6-6, the J call TRBJ2-1; D is tentatively TRBD1 or TRBD2 (6 bases each). The length of the CDR3 is 15 residues. Germline assignment: CDR1 MNHNY and CDR2 SVGAGI (reference sequence). Deletions cut 5 bases from V and 3 bases from J, with 14 bases between. CDR3 DNA sequence: TGTGCCAGCAGTGGACCGGGGGCCTTCTACAATGAGCAGTTCTTC. Its protein product is CASSGPGAFYNEQFF.

This sequence joins TRBV7-9 and TRBJ1-1; TRBD1 might be the D (5 bases). The germline gives CDR1 SEHNR, CDR2 FQNEAQ (reference sequence). V was cut by 4 bases and J by 1 base, with 16 bases left in between. The CDR3 runs to 16 residues. The CDR3, as DNA: TGTGCCAGCAGCTCCCTAGGCAAAGACAGGAACACTGAAGCTTTCTTT. This sequence encodes CASSSLGKDRNTEAFF.

The chain is built from TRBV5-4 and TRBJ1-4; TRBD1 might be the D (6 bases). The V gene lost 1 base and the J gene lost 7 bases, with 14 bases spanning the gap. Germline CDR1 reads SGHNT; CDR2 reads YYREEE (reference sequence). The CDR3 sequence is 15 residues long. This chain's CDR3 is CASSLWGQIGEKLFF. Here the CDR3 DNA reads TGTGCCAGCAGCTTGTGGGGGCAGATAGGTGAAAAACTGTTTTTT.

Concerning this clone itself: Given the absence of the conserved phenylalanine or tryptophan at the CDR3 end, a read error is likely. The chain combines TRBV30 with TRBJ1-2; D is unresolved. This CDR3 is 13 amino acids long. The germline CDR1 and CDR2 sequences are GTSNPN and SVGIG (reference sequence). Trimming took 0 bases from V and 0 from J, leaving 5 bases between them. CDR3 region: CAWSVLANYGYTL. The DNA for the CDR3 is TGTGCCTGGAGTGTTTTAGCTAACTATGGCTACACCCTC.

The chain carries TRBV5-1 and TRBJ1-6, with a weak D call TRBD1 (5 bases). The length of the CDR3 is 14 residues. The V end lost 3 bases, the J end lost 8 bases, and 12 bases lay between the germline ends. The germline gives CDR1 SGHRS, CDR2 YFSETQ. The CDR3 coding sequence is TGCGCCAGCAGCTGGGGACCGATAGATTCACCCCTCCACTTT. Amino acids: CASSWGPIDSPLHF.

The chain couples TRBV5-5 to TRBJ1-4, with D possibly matching TRBD1 (6 bases). Germline V gene sequence: CDR1 SGHKS, CDR2 YYEKEE (reference sequence). This CDR3 has 19 residues. Trimming cost V 2 bases and J 7 bases, with 27 bases left between them. CDR3 protein: CASSLMRRRGGEGGEKLFF. For the CDR3, the DNA is TGTGCCAGCAGCTTAATGCGTCGCCGTGGAGGGGAAGGGGGTGAAAAACTGTTTTTT.